This T cell receptor (beta chain) was found in a study of T cell responses to AZD1222 COVID-19 vaccine. Study-level points and caveats: Increases in Spike-specific TCR breadth and depth were seen after two AZD1222 doses.

The assay was immunoSEQ multiplex PCR, and TCRdb's table has in-frame clones only and misses some. The table has some 22,000 clones, 82% seen once. Trimming took off 1 base at V and 2 bases at J, with 14 bases between the two ends. The germline V gene has CDR1 SGHTA and CDR2 FQGNSA. CDR3 size: 16 residues. Note on this clone: Antigen specificity is unknown.

This sample comprised peripheral blood, obtained on day 0 of AZD1222 vaccination. V and J are TRBV7-2 and TRBJ1-2; the D gene is possibly TRBD1 (6 bases). This TCR was recovered from an adult in good health. This CDR3 reads CASSLELRGENYGYTF. CDR3 nucleotides: TGTGCCAGCAGCTTAGAGTTGAGGGGGGAGAACTATGGCTACACCTTC.